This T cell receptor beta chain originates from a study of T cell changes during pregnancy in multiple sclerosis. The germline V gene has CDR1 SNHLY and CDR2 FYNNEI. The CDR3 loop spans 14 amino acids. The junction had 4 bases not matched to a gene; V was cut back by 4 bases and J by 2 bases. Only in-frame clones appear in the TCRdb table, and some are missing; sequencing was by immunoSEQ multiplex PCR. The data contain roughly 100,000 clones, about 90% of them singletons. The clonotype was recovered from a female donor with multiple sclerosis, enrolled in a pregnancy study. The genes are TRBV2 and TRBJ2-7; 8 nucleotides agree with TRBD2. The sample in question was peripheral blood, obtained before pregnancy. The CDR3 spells CASSVGLAAYEQYF. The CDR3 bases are TGTGCCAGCAGTGTTGGACTAGCAGCCTACGAGCAGTACTTC.